This T cell receptor (beta chain) was captured by sequencing in a study of vaccination and CD4 T cells after COVID-19. Study in general: Once diagnosed, patients had post-COVID samples drawn a median roughly 100 days later (range 35 to 161).

CD4+ T cells that had been cultured provided DNA sequenced with the Oncomine TCR Beta short-read assay. TCRdb reprocessed the PCR reads via MiXCR and lists one record per CDR3 protein. The table records thousands of distinct CDR3 sequences, around half of them present only once. The CDR3 runs to 14 residues. The trim removed 7 bases at V and 2 bases at J, leaving 5 bases unmatched. The germline gives CDR1 MDHEN, CDR2 SYDVKM. Treatment noted: approximately 10-day PBMC culture with coronavirus spike peptide pools or control peptides (ViraFEST assay). Those CD4+ T cells from the unexposed donor predate the COVID-19 pandemic (2011-2018). On this clonotype itself: Its antigen remains unknown.

This chain uses TRBV28 with TRBJ2-5; 9 nucleotides align to TRBD1. Input material: CD4+ T cells from blood, cultured in vitro. The TCR originated in a human donor in good health. This chain's CDR3 is CASTMDRGQETQYF. CDR3 DNA: TGTGCCAGCACCATGGACAGGGGACAAGAGACCCAGTACTTC.